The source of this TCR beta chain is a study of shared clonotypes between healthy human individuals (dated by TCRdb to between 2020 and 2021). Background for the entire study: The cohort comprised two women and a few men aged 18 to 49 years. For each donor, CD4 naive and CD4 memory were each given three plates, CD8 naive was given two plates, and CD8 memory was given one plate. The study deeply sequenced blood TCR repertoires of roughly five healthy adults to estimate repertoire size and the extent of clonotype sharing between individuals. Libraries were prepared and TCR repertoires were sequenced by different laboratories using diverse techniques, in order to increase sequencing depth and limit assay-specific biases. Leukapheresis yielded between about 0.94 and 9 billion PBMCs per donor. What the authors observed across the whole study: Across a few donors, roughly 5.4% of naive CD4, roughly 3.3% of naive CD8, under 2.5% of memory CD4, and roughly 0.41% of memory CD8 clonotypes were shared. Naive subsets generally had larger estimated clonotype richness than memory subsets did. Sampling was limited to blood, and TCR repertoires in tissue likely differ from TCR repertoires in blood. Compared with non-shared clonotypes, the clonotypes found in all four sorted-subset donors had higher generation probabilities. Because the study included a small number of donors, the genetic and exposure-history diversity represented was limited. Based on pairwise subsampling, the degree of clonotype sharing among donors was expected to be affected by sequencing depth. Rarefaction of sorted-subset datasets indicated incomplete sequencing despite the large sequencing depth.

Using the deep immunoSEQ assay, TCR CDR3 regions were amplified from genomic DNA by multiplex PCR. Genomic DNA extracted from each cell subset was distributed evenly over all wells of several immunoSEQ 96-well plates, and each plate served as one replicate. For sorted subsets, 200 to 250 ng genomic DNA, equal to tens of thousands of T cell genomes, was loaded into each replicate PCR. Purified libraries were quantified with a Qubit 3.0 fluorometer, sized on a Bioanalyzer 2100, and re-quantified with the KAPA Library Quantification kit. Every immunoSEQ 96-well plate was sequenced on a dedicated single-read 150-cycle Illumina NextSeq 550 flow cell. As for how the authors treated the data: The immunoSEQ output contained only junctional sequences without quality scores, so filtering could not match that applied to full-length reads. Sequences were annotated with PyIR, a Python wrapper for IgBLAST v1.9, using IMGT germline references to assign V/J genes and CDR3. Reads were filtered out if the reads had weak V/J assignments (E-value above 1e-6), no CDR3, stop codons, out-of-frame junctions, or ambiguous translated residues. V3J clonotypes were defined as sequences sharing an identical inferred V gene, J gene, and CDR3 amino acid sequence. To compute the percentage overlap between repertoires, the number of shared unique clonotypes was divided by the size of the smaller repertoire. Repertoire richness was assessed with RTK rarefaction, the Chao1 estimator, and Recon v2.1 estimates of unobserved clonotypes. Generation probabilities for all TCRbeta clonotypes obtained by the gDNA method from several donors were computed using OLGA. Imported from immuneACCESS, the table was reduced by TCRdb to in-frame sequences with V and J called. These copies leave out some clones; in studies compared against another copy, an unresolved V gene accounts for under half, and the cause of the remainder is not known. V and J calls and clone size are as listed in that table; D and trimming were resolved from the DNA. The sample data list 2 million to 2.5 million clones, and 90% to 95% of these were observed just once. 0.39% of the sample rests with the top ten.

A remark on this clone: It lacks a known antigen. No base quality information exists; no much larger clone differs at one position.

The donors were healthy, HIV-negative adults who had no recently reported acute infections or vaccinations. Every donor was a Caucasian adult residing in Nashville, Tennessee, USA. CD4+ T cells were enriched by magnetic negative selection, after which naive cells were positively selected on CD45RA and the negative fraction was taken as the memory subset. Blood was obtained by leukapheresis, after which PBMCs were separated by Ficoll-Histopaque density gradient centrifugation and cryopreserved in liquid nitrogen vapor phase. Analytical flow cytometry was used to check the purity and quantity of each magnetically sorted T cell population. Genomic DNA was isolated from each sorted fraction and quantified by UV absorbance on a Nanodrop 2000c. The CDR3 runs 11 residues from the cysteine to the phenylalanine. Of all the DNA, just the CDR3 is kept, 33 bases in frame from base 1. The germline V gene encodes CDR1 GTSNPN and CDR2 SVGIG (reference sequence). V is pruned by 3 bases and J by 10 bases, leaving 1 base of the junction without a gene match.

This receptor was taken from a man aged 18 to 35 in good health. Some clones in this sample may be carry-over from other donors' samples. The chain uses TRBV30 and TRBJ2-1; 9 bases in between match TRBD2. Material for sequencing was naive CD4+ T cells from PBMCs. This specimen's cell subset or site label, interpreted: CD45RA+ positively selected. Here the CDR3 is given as CAWRLAGEQFF. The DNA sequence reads TGTGCCTGGAGGCTAGCGGGGGAGCAGTTCTTC.